The source of this T cell receptor (beta chain) is a study of shared clonotypes between healthy human individuals. Overall study context: Three CD4 naive, three CD4 memory, two CD8 naive and one CD8 memory plate were used per donor. Overall study results and limits: Sampling was confined to blood; repertoires within tissues likely differ. When compared with the clonotypes that were shared by all four sorted-subset donors, the non-shared clonotypes turned out to have lower generation probabilities.

Positively selected for CCR7, the CD45RO-negative cells used as naive CD8 cells excluded terminally differentiated effector memory CD45RA+ cells. With respect to this clone: Its specificity is not known.

The V gene's germline CDR1 is MNHEY and CDR2 SVGAGI. The CDR3 extends over 14 amino acids. V lost 7 bases to trimming and J lost 2 bases; unmatched junction nucleotides: 5. Libraries were prepared by immunoSEQ multiplex PCR; TCRdb keeps only in-frame clonotypes and omits some of them. The table has about 680,000 clones, 92% seen once. V gene TRBV6-5 combines with J gene TRBJ1-1; TRBD1 matches at 9 bases. Sample: naive CD8+ T cells sorted from blood. This sequence originates from a man aged 30-40 years in good health. The CDR3 protein is CASKPGQGNTEAFF. In DNA, the CDR3 is TGTGCCAGCAAGCCGGGACAGGGAAACACTGAAGCTTTCTTT.